Described below is a single T cell receptor beta chain sequence and its context. Antigen: not known. Regions amplified from RNA transcripts were the TCR beta CDR3 regions. An initial round of RT-PCR targeting the TCR CDR3 relied on the HTBI primer set. One entry per CDR3 protein results from TCRdb running MiXCR on the multiplex PCR reads. The sample holds nearly 750,000 distinct CDR3 sequences, roughly 32% seen once. The data originate from a study of T cells in Graves' hyperthyroidism and ophthalmopathy. General study points: Most expanded thyroid clonotypes above 0.001 recurred in blood.

Hyperthyroidism had been newly diagnosed in patients aged 18 to 65, and its duration was under 2 months. Specimen: blood. The receptor comes from a middle-aged woman with Graves' hyperthyroidism.

This CDR3 is CATSRAGPYGYTF. The CDR3 bases are TGTGCCACCTCCAGGGCGGGCCCCTATGGCTACACCTTC. The rearrangement links TRBV7-9 to TRBJ1-2; weak D call: TRBD1 (5 bases). Deletions cut 10 bases from V and 4 bases from J, with 16 bases between. The germline CDR1 and CDR2 sequences are SEHNR and FQNEAQ (reference sequence). CDR3 length: 13 amino acids. The full variable domain, rest sourced from reference TRBV7-9 and TRBJ1-2, is DTGVSQNPRHKITKRGQNVTFRCDPISEHNRLYWYRQTLGQGPEFLTYFQNEAQLEKSRLLSDRFSAERPKGSFSTLEIQRTEQGDSAMYLCATSRAGPYGYTFGSGTRLTVV.